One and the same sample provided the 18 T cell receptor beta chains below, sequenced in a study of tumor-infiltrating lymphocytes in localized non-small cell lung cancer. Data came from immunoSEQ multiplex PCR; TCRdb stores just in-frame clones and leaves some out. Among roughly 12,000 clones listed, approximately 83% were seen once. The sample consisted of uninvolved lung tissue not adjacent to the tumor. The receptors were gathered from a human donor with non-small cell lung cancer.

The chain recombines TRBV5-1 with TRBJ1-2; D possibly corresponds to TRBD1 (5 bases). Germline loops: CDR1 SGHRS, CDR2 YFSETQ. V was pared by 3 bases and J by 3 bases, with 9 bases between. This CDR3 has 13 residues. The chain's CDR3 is CASSWDLDYGYTF. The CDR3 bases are TGCGCCAGCAGCTGGGACTTAGACTATGGCTACACCTTC.

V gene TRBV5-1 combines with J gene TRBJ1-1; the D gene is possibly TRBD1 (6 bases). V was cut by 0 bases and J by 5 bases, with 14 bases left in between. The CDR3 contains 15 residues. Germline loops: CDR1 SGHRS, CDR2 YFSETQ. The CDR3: CASSLVGGGTTEAFF. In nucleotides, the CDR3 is TGCGCCAGCAGCTTGGTGGGGGGAGGGACAACTGAAGCTTTCTTT. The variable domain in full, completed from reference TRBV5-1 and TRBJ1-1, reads KAGVTQTPRYLIKTRGQQVTLSCSPISGHRSVSWYQQTPGQGLQFLFEYFSETQRNKGNFPGRFSGRQFSNSRSEMNVSTLELGDSALYLCASSLVGGGTTEAFFGQGTRLTVV.

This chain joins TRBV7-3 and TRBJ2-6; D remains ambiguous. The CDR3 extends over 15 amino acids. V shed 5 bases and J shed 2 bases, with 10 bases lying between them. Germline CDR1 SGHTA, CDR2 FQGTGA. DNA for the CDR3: TGTGCCAGCAGCCCTACTGGTACTGGGGCCAACGTCCTGACTTTC. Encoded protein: CASSPTGTGANVLTF.

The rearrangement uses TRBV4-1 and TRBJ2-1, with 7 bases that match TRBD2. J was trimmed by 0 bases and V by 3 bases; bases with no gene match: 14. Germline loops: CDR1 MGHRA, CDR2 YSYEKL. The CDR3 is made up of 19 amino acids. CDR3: CASSHPGLRAGSSYNEQFF. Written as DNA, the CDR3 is TGCGCCAGCAGCCACCCGGGACTAAGGGCCGGGAGCTCCTACAATGAGCAGTTCTTC.

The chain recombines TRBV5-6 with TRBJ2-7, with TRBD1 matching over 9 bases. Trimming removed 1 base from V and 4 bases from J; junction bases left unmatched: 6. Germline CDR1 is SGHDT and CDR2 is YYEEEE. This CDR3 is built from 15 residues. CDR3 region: CASSLPRQGVYEQYF. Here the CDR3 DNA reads TGTGCCAGCAGCTTGCCGAGACAGGGGGTTTACGAGCAGTACTTC.

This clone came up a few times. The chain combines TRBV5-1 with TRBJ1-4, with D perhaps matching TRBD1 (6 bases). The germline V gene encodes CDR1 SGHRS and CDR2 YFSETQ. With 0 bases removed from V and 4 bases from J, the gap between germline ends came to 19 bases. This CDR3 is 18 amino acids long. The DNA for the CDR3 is TGCGCCAGCAGCTTGGCATGGCAGGGGTCCATTTATAATGAAAAACTGTTTTTT. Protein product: CASSLAWQGSIYNEKLFF.

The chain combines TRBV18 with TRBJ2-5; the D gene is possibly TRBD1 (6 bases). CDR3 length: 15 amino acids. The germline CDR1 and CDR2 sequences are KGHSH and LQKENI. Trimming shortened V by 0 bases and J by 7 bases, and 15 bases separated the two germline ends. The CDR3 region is CASSPPVFQGLTQYF. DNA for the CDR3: TGTGCCAGCTCACCACCGGTCTTTCAGGGGTTGACCCAGTACTTC.

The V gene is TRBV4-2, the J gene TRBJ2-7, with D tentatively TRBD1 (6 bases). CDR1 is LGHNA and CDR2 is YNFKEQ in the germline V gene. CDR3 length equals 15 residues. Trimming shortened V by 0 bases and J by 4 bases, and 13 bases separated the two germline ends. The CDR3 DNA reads TGTGCCAGCAGCCAAGACCGGCAGGGGAGATACGAGCAGTACTTC. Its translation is CASSQDRQGRYEQYF.

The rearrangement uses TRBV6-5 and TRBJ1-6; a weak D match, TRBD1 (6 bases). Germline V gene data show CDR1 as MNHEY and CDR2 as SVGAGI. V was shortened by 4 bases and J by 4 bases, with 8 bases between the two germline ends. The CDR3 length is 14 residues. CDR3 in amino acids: CASSFTGYNSPLHF. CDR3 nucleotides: TGTGCCAGCAGTTTTACAGGGTATAATTCACCCCTCCACTTT.

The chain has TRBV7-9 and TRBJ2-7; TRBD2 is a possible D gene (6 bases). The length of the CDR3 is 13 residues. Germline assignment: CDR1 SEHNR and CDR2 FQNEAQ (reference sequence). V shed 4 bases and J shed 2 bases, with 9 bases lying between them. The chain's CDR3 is CASSSSGAYEQYF. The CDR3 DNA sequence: TGTGCCAGCAGCTCCTCGGGGGCCTACGAGCAGTACTTC.

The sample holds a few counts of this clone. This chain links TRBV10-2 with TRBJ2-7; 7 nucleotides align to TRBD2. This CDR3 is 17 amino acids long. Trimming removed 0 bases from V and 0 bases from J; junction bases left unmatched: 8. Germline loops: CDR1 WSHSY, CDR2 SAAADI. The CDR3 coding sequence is TGCGCCAGCAGTGAGTCGGGGGGGTGGGGAAGCTCCTACGAGCAGTACTTC. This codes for CASSESGGWGSSYEQYF.

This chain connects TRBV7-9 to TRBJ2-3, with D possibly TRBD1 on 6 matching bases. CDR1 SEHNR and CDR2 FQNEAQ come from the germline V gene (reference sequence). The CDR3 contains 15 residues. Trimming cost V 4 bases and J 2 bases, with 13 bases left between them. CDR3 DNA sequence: TGTGCCAGCAGCTGGGGCCAGGGGCCCACAGATACGCAGTATTTT. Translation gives CASSWGQGPTDTQYF.

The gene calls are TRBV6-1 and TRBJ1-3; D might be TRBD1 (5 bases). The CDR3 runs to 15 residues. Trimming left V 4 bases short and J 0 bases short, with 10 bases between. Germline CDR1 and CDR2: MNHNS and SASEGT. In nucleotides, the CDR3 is TGTGCCAGCAGTGGTACAGGCGGCTCTGGAAACACCATATATTTT. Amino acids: CASSGTGGSGNTIYF.

CDR3 sequence: CAISDDTGGTQFF. CDR3 sequence (DNA): TGTGCCATCAGTGACGACACGGGGGGTACGCAGTTCTTC. The chain has TRBV10-3 and TRBJ2-1, with 7 nucleotides matching TRBD2. The CDR3 has 13 residues. Germline V gives CDR1 ENHRY, CDR2 SYGVKD. V trimming: 3 bases; J trimming: 12 bases; junction bases outside the gene matches: 8.

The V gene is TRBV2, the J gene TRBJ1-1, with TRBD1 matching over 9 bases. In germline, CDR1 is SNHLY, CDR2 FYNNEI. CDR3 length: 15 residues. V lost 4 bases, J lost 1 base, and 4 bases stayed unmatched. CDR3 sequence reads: CASSVPGQGNTEAFF. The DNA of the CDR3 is TGTGCCAGCAGTGTGCCGGGACAGGGGAACACTGAAGCTTTCTTT.

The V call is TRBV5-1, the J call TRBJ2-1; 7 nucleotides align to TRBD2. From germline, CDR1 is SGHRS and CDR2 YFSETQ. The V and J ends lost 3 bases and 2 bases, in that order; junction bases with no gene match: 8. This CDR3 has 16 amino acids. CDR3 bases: TGCGCCAGCAGCTCGCAAAGCGGGGCAACCTACAATGAGCAGTTCTTC. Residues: CASSSQSGATYNEQFF.

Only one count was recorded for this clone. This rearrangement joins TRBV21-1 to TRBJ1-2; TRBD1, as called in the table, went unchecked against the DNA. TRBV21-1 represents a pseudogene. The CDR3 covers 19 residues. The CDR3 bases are TGTGCCAGCAGCGCCGGACAGGGCCCTGTGGTGGAGCCCGACTATGGCTACACCTTC. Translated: CASSAGQGPVVEPDYGYTF.

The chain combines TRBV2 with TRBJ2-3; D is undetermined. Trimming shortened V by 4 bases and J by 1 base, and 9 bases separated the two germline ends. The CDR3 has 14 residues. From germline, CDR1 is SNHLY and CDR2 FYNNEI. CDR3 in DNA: TGTGCCAGCAGTGCAGGTGTCCGCACAGATACGCAGTATTTT. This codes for CASSAGVRTDTQYF.